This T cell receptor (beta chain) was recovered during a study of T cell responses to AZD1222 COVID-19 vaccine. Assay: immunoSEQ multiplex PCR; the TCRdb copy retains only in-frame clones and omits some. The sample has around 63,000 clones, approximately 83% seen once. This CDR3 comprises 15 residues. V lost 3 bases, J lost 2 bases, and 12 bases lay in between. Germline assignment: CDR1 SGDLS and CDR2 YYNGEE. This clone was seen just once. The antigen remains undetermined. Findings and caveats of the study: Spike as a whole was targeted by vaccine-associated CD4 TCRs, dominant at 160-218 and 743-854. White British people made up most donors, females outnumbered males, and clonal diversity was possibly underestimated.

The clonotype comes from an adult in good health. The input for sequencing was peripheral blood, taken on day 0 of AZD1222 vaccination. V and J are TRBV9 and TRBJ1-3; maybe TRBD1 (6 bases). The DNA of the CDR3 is TGTGCCAGCAGCGCTAAAACAGGGACTGGAAACACCATATATTTT. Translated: CASSAKTGTGNTIYF.